This T cell receptor (beta chain) originates from a study of cytomegalovirus exposure and HLA in healthy donors. Of note for this clone: Antigen: not known.

The V gene lost 2 bases and the J gene lost 6 bases, with 11 bases spanning the gap. The CDR3 runs 14 residues. CDR1 and CDR2 (germline): MDHEN, SYDVKM. Study-level points and caveats: Indistinguishability led to the exclusion of some V segments, TRBV6-2 and TRBV6-3 included. Cytomegalovirus-associated status was assigned to some 160 TCR beta chains. Per a prior analysis, the majority of TCR beta V segments were productive roughly 87% or roughly 30% of the time. In vitro testing confirmed a few CMV-associated chains as specific for CMV antigens.

The PCR was carried out with 60 Vbeta primers and 13 Jbeta primers. Data came from immunoSEQ multiplex PCR; TCRdb stores just in-frame clones and leaves some out. Seen here are 200,000 to 250,000 clones, roughly 80% observed once, and the top ten hold less than 4.5%. Source material: PBMCs. J is TRBJ2-1 and V is TRBV28; D remains ambiguous. The TCR comes from a male donor in good health and CMV-seronegative. CDR3 loop: CASSLILGPNEQFF. The CDR3 DNA is TGTGCCAGCAGTTTAATCCTCGGTCCCAATGAGCAGTTCTTC. Complete variable domain (other parts from reference TRBV28 and TRBJ2-1): DVKVTQSSRYLVKRTGEKVFLECVQDMDHENMFWYRQDPGLGLRLIYFSYDVKMKEKGDIPEGYSVSREKKERFSLILESASTNQTSMYLCASSLILGPNEQFFGPGTRLTVL.